The rows below give T cell receptor beta chains drawn from one sample of a study of OX40 agonist ivuxolimab in advanced cancers. Method: immunoSEQ multiplex PCR; TCRdb's copy keeps in-frame clones and lacks some. The sample has 78,000 or so clones, around nine tenths seen once. Sequencing was performed on CD4+ or CD8+ T cells sorted from blood, taken in a trial of the OX40 agonist ivuxolimab. The receptors were gathered from an adult with an advanced solid tumor such as melanoma, head and neck, liver or kidney cancer. The CDR3 runs from the conserved cysteine through the conserved F or W. Fields, in order: D gene, clone size, V gene, CDR3 length, J gene, CDR3 DNA, CDR3 protein. D genes are given only for firm matches. Clone size is not always given. Where it is, it says once, few, many or a class for expanded clones.

TRBD2	NA	TRBV10-3	15	TRBJ2-1	TGTGCCATCACCCTAGCGGGGGGGGTAGGGAATGAGCAGTTCTTC	CAITLAGGVGNEQFF
TRBD1	NA	TRBV18	15	TRBJ1-2	TGTGCCAGCTCGCATACGGACAGGGGAAGTCATGGCTACACCTTC	CASSHTDRGSHGYTF
NA	NA	TRBV6-5	11	TRBJ2-5	TGTGCCAGCAAGTCGGGAGAGACCCAGTACTTC	CASKSGETQYF
NA	NA	TRBV10-1	14	TRBJ2-2	TGCGCCAGCAGTGAGTCATGGGGATCCGGGGAGCTGTTTTTT	CASSESWGSGELFF
NA	NA	TRBV5-1	15	TRBJ1-4	TGCGCCAGCAGCTTGGAGGGAGCAGCTAATGAAAAACTGTTTTTT	CASSLEGAANEKLFF
TRBD2	NA	TRBV6-5	15	TRBJ2-7	TGTGCCAGCAACGTAGCGGGGGGGCTGTCCTACGAGCAGTACTTC	CASNVAGGLSYEQYF
NA	once	TRBV7-8	17	TRBJ1-2	TGTGCCAGCAGCTTAACAGGGCCGCAAGAGCGGGCGAATGGCTACACCTTC	CASSLTGPQERANGYTF
NA	few	TRBV18	13	TRBJ2-1	TGTGCCAGCTCACCAGACCTGGCCAATGAGCAGTTCTTC	CASSPDLANEQFF
TRBD2	NA	TRBV6-1	13	TRBJ2-3	TGTGCCAGCGCTAGCGGGGTCGCAGATACGCAGTATTTT	CASASGVADTQYF
TRBD2	NA	TRBV5-1	16	TRBJ2-2	TGCGCCAGCAGGGGTAGCGGGAGGGCCAACACCGGGGAGCTGTTTTTT	CASRGSGRANTGELFF
TRBD2	NA	TRBV7-6	15	TRBJ2-7	TGTGCCAGCAGCCCGAGGGGTAGCGGGAGGCTCGAGCAGTACTTC	CASSPRGSGRLEQYF
TRBD1	NA	TRBV7-9	15	TRBJ1-1	TGTGCCAGCAGCCGCTGGACAGGGAGGAACACTGAAGCTTTCTTT	CASSRWTGRNTEAFF
NA	medium-sized	TRBV6-5	14	TRBJ1-2	TGTGCCAGCAGGAATTCGGACAGTCACTATGGCTACACCTTC	CASRNSDSHYGYTF
TRBD1	NA	TRBV28	17	TRBJ1-4	TGTGCCAGCAGTTTCCCCACAACAGGGGGCAGGAGGGAAAAACTGTTTTTT	CASSFPTTGGRREKLFF
TRBD2	NA	TRBV6-5	15	TRBJ2-7	TGTGCCAGCAGGTGGACTAGCGCGGGCTCCTACGAGCAGTACTTC	CASRWTSAGSYEQYF
TRBD2	NA	TRBV6-1	15	TRBJ2-7	TGTGCCAGCAGTGAGCCTAGCGGGACCCCCTACGAGCAGTACTTC	CASSEPSGTPYEQYF
NA	NA	TRBV27	15	TRBJ2-3	TGTGCCAGCAGTTTAACAGGCAGGGAAACAGATACGCAGTATTTT	CASSLTGRETDTQYF
NA	NA	TRBV21-1	16	TRBJ2-1	TGTGCCAGCAGCAAAGCTTCCCGGTTCTCCTACAATGAGCAGTTCTTC	CASSKASRFSYNEQFF
NA	NA	TRBV6-6	13	TRBJ1-5	TGTGCCAGCAGCCTCCCCACTTATCAGCCCCAGCATTTT	CASSLPTYQPQHF
NA	once	TRBV6-5	15	TRBJ1-1	TGTGCCAGCAGTTACTCGGGGAGGGGCCGCACTGAAGCTTTCTTT	CASSYSGRGRTEAFF
TRBD2	NA	TRBV5-1	16	TRBJ2-5	TGCGCCAGCATCCAAACGGGGGGAAATGTAGGAGAGACCCAGTACTTC	CASIQTGGNVGETQYF
NA	NA	TRBV28	12	TRBJ2-7	TGTGCCAGCAGCCGGGACTTGTACGAGCAGTACTTC	CASSRDLYEQYF
NA	NA	TRBV10-3	12	TRBJ1-1	TGTGCCATCAGTGGACAGAACACTGAAGCTTTCTTT	CAISGQNTEAFF
NA	NA	TRBV4-3	13	TRBJ2-5	TGCGCCAGCAGCGCCAGAGAAGGGGAGACCCAGTACTTC	CASSAREGETQYF
TRBD1	NA	TRBV30	14	TRBJ1-2	TGTGCCCCCCCCAGGGGGCGGAAGAATTATGGCTACACCTTC	CAPPRGRKNYGYTF
NA	NA	TRBV5-4	13	TRBJ1-5	TGTGCCAGCAGCTTGGATGACCGGGGGCCCCAGCATTTT	CASSLDDRGPQHF
NA	NA	TRBV6-6	13	TRBJ1-1	TGTGCCAGCAGATTCGTGGGGGACACTGAAGCTTTCTTT	CASRFVGDTEAFF
NA	NA	TRBV2	14	TRBJ2-2	TGTGCCAGCAGTGAGAGTTGGGTAACCGGGGAGCTGTTTTTT	CASSESWVTGELFF
TRBD1	NA	TRBV6-7	15	TRBJ2-2	TGTGCCAGCAGTTACCAGAGGACAGGCCATAAGGAGCTGTTTTTT	CASSYQRTGHKELFF
NA	few	TRBV19	12	TRBJ1-5	TGTGCCAGTAGTATGCGGGATCTCAGCCAGCATTTT	CASSMRDLSQHF
NA	NA	TRBV19	11	TRBJ2-7	TGTGCCACCCATAGGGGGGTCGAGCAGTACTTC	CATHRGVEQYF
NA	once	TRBV29-1	15	TRBJ2-1	TGCAGCGTTGAGGTAACGCCGGGAAAGAGGGGAGAGCAGTTCTTC	CSVEVTPGKRGEQFF
NA	once	TRBV27	13	TRBJ1-2	TGTGCCAGCAGTTTAGTACCGGACTATGGCTACACCTTC	CASSLVPDYGYTF
NA	NA	TRBV30	12	TRBJ2-7	TGTGCCTGGAGCAGGGTAATATACGAGCAGTACTTC	CAWSRVIYEQYF
NA	NA	TRBV30	17	TRBJ1-1	TGTGCCTCCCGTGTGGCCTGGTTCGGGGCGGAGGACACTGAAGCTTTCTTT	CASRVAWFGAEDTEAFF
NA	NA	TRBV2	12	TRBJ2-7	TGTGCTCAGCGCCGGACCTCCTACGAGCAGTACTTC	CAQRRTSYEQYF
NA	NA	TRBV10-3	13	TRBJ1-5	TGTGCCATCAGTGAGTCGGGGAATCAGCCCCAGCATTTT	CAISESGNQPQHF
TRBD2	once	TRBV7-2	16	TRBJ2-1	TGTGCCAGCAGCTTAGTTGGCGGGAGCCAAGGTGGTGAGCAGTTCTTC	CASSLVGGSQGGEQFF
NA	NA	TRBV6-5	15	TRBJ2-7	TGTGCCAGCAGTTACCACCGGACCGACCCCGACGAGCAGTACTTC	CASSYHRTDPDEQYF
TRBD2	NA	TRBV5-1	17	TRBJ2-7	TGCGCCAGCAGCTTGGCCCCGTCCCTAGCGGGGGATTACGAGCAGTACTTC	CASSLAPSLAGDYEQYF
NA	NA	TRBV10-3	14	TRBJ2-7	TGTGCCACCGGAGTCCGCAAAAGTACCTACGAGCAGTACTTC	CATGVRKSTYEQYF
NA	NA	TRBV19	15	TRBJ2-2	TGTGCCAGTACCACGAGTTTTGCGAACACCGGGGAGCTGTTTTTT	CASTTSFANTGELFF
NA	NA	TRBV6-4	14	TRBJ2-2	TGTGCCAGCAGTGATAGGGAAAACACCGGGGAGCTGTTTTTT	CASSDRENTGELFF
TRBD1	once	TRBV6-1	14	TRBJ1-2	TGTGCCAGCAGTGAAAACACAGGGGCGGGTGGCTACACCTTC	CASSENTGAGGYTF
NA	NA	TRBV4-1	16	TRBJ1-1	TGCGCCAGCAGCCGAGACCCCTCGGGGGCGAACACTGAAGCTTTCTTT	CASSRDPSGANTEAFF
TRBD1	NA	TRBV6-5	15	TRBJ2-7	TGTGCCAGCAGTAAGAATCGGGACAGGGTCTACGAGCAGTACTTC	CASSKNRDRVYEQYF
TRBD2	NA	TRBV9	15	TRBJ2-1	TGTGCCAGCAGCGTCGAGACTAGCGGAAACAATGAGCAGTTCTTC	CASSVETSGNNEQFF
NA	NA	TRBV18	13	TRBJ2-1	TGTGCCAGCTCTCGAGGAGTTAACAATGAGCAGTTCTTC	CASSRGVNNEQFF
NA	NA	TRBV6-5	15	TRBJ1-4	TGTGCCAGCACCAAGTCATCCAGGGTTTTCGAAAAACTGTTTTTT	CASTKSSRVFEKLFF
TRBD2	NA	TRBV9	18	TRBJ2-6	TGTGCCAGCAGCCCTCGACTAGCGGGGGGCTCTGGGGCCAACGTCCTGACTTTC	CASSPRLAGGSGANVLTF
TRBD2	NA	TRBV29-1	17	TRBJ2-1	TGCAGCGCCAGGGGGCTAGCGGGAGTGAGCTCCTACAATGAGCAGTTCTTC	CSARGLAGVSSYNEQFF
NA	NA	TRBV21-1	15	TRBJ1-4	TGTGCCAGGGTAATCCTTGGGGGGGCTAATGAAAAACTGTTTTTT	CARVILGGANEKLFF
NA	NA	TRBV23-1	13	TRBJ2-7	TGCGCCAGCGGGGAGACACTATCCTACGAGCAGTACTTC	CASGETLSYEQYF
NA	NA	TRBV7-9	18	TRBJ1-4	TGTGCCAGCAGCTCCTCGCCCCCAGGGGTTTCGACTAATGAAAAACTGTTTTTT	CASSSSPPGVSTNEKLFF